This TCR beta chain came from a study of blood T cell repertoires in COVID-19. Overall study: Samples came from the United States, Italy and Spain, spanning acute and convalescent COVID-19. Sample material is recorded as cDNA or gDNA derived from T cells, B-cell-depleted T cells, or PBMCs.

Libraries were prepared by immunoSEQ multiplex PCR; TCRdb keeps only in-frame clonotypes and omits some of them. The table lists about 250,000 clones, approximately 84% of them singletons. Material: peripheral blood. The sequence came from a man aged 50-60 years with active or convalescent COVID-19.

The CDR3 bases are TGTGCCAGTAGTACGAGGTCCGGGGAGCTGTTTTTT. It is translated as CASSTRSGELFF. The chain employs TRBV19 and TRBJ2-2; D is unresolved. V was pared by 4 bases and J by 6 bases, with 6 bases between. CDR3 size: 12 residues. Germline V lookup: CDR1 LNHDA, CDR2 SQIVND (reference sequence).